This T cell receptor (beta chain) comes out of a study of blood T cell repertoires in COVID-19. Background on the study: Italy, Spain and the United States were the sources of the convalescent and acute COVID-19 samples.

Here immunoSEQ multiplex PCR was the method, and the copy in TCRdb shows in-frame clones only, minus some. The table includes a few hundred thousand clones, 80% to 90% detected once. This clone was counted a single time. The TCR originated in a man between 25 and 39 years old who had recovered from COVID-19. Sequenced sample: PBMCs or T cells enriched from blood (not recorded which).

CDR3 residues: CASSIVPGANQPQHF. The DNA of the CDR3 is TGTGCCAGTAGTATTGTCCCAGGGGCTAATCAGCCCCAGCATTTT. V gene TRBV19 combines with J gene TRBJ1-5, with D perhaps TRBD1 (6 bases). With 3 bases removed from V and 4 bases from J, the gap between germline ends came to 13 bases. The CDR3 spans 15 residues. Germline values: CDR1 LNHDA, CDR2 SQIVND (reference sequence).